This TCR beta chain was observed in a study of blood T cells in healthy people across ages. Using a J-beta primer mix together with a sample-barcoded 5' primer, a second PCR was run for 7 to 11 cycles. TCRdb independently ran MiXCR on the 5' RACE reads; one entry per CDR3 protein. Of roughly 1.9 million distinct CDR3 sequences listed, about two fifths are singletons. CDR1 and CDR2 from the germline V gene are SQVTM and ANQGSEA. Trimming stripped 7 bases from V and 1 base from J, with 13 bases between. The CDR3 totals 13 residues. This clonotype has a handful of counts. The chain carries TRBV29-1 and TRBJ1-1; D call uncertain. Sequencing used blood. The source of this sequence is a human donor in good health. CDR3 DNA sequence: TGCAGCGCTACCATCGACCGGAACACTGAAGCTTTCTTT. Translation: CSATIDRNTEAFF. Filled out from reference TRBV29-1 and TRBJ1-1, the complete variable domain reads SAVISQKPSRDICQRGTSLTIQCQVDSQVTMMFWYRQQPGQSLTLIATANQGSEATYESGFVIDKFPISRPNLTFSTLTVSNMSPEDSSIYLCSATIDRNTEAFFGQGTRLTVV.